These 17 T cell receptor beta chains were all obtained from the same sample, sequenced in a study of beta chain features in type 1 diabetes. Sequenced material consisted of expressed TCRB transcripts (all of the isolated RNA was reverse transcribed). Sequencing was performed with immunoSEQ multiplex PCR; in TCRdb, only in-frame clones are kept and a portion is missing. The sample contains some 150,000 clones, more than 9% of which appear only once. Sequencing was carried out using naive CD4+ T cells from blood. The source of these receptors is a man between 18 and 35 years old in good health.

This clone was observed a handful of times. This sequence joins TRBV7-7 and TRBJ2-1; D gene ambiguous. CDR3 length equals 12 residues. The V and J ends lost 4 bases and 4 bases respectively, with 5 bases between them. Per the germline V gene, CDR1 is SSHAT and CDR2 is FNYEAQ (reference sequence). The CDR3 region is CASSSLYNEQFF. The CDR3 bases are TGTGCCAGCAGCTCTTTATACAATGAGCAGTTCTTC.

This clone was observed at least ten times. The chain couples TRBV15 to TRBJ2-1; no clear D. Trimming shortened V by 0 bases and J by 7 bases, and 7 bases separated the two germline ends. The CDR3 runs to 13 residues. The germline gives CDR1 LNHNV, CDR2 YYDKDF (reference sequence). The CDR3 is CATSRDMRNEQFF. In nucleotides, the CDR3 is TGTGCCACCAGCAGAGATATGCGGAATGAGCAGTTCTTC.

V is TRBV7-6 and J is TRBJ1-2; no definite D call. Germline V CDR1 and CDR2: SGHVS, FNYEAQ. Trimming removed 5 bases at V and 3 bases at J, with 10 bases between. This CDR3 is 13 amino acids long. CDR3 amino acids: CASSPRVDYGYTF. In nucleotides, the CDR3 is TGTGCCAGCAGCCCTCGGGTGGACTATGGCTACACCTTC.

This clone appeared a few times. V and J are TRBV7-2 and TRBJ2-6, with D possibly being TRBD1 (5 bases). Germline V gene data show CDR1 as SGHTA and CDR2 as FQGNSA. V dropped 5 bases and J dropped 2 bases, with 19 bases sitting between them. This CDR3 has 18 residues. The CDR3 loop reads CASSPRGHRLTGANVLTF. The CDR3 nucleotides are TGTGCCAGCAGCCCGCGCGGACATCGTCTAACTGGGGCCAACGTCCTGACTTTC.

There are a few counts of this clone. This chain joins TRBV6-6 and TRBJ1-1; 9 bases align to TRBD1. Trimming cost V 4 bases and J 4 bases; bases outside gene matches: 4. Germline-derived CDR1 and CDR2 are MNHNY and SVGAGI (reference sequence). The CDR3 extends over 14 amino acids. CDR3 DNA: TGTGCCAGCAGTTTAACAGGGGGCGTCACTGAAGCTTTCTTT. Encoded protein: CASSLTGGVTEAFF.

The V gene is TRBV4-2, the J gene TRBJ1-3; perhaps TRBD1 as D (5 bases). The germline V and J ends were trimmed by 0 bases and 0 bases, with 12 bases remaining between them. The CDR3 runs 17 residues. Germline CDR1 is LGHNA and CDR2 is YNFKEQ. As DNA, the CDR3 is TGTGCCAGCAGCCAAGATGGGGGAGGGACCTCTGGAAACACCATATATTTT. This encodes CASSQDGGGTSGNTIYF.

A few counts support this clone. The chain has TRBV7-2 and TRBJ1-1; the D is unclear. The germline CDR1 and CDR2 sequences are SGHTA and FQGNSA. The CDR3 sequence is 14 residues long. V lost 1 base and J 5 bases, leaving 11 bases between the germline ends. The chain's CDR3 is CASSLDGEGTEAFF. The DNA of the CDR3 is TGTGCCAGCAGCTTAGACGGGGAAGGGACTGAAGCTTTCTTT. Full variable domain (outside the CDR3, taken from reference TRBV7-2 and TRBJ1-1): GAGVSQSPSNKVTEKGKDVELRCDPISGHTALYWYRQSLGQGLEFLIYFQGNSAPDKSGLPSDRFSAERTGGSVSTLTIQRTQQEDSAVYLCASSLDGEGTEAFFGQGTRLTVV.

This clone has a handful of counts. The chain combines TRBV30 with TRBJ2-3; TRBD2 agrees at 7 bases. Germline V gene lookup returns CDR1 GTSNPN and CDR2 SVGIG (reference sequence). CDR3 length equals 14 residues. Trimming removed 2 bases from V and 2 bases from J; junction bases left unmatched: 4. CDR3 protein: CAWSPGGSTDTQYF. CDR3 DNA sequence: TGTGCCTGGAGTCCCGGGGGGTCCACAGATACGCAGTATTTT.

This clone has more than one count but fewer than ten. The chain couples TRBV7-9 to TRBJ1-3; TRBD1 matches 7 bases. Trimming took 5 bases from V and 1 from J; bases not matched to a gene: 14. The germline V gene encodes CDR1 SEHNR and CDR2 FQNEAQ (reference sequence). The CDR3 length is 18 residues. The CDR3 DNA sequence: TGTGCCAGCAGCCACAAGCTTCTAAGGGGGCTATCTGGAAACACCATATATTTT. Translated: CASSHKLLRGLSGNTIYF.

This clone was seen a handful of times. J is TRBJ1-3 and V is TRBV28, with no clear D. The V end lost 3 bases, the J end lost 0 bases, and 12 bases lay between the germline ends. Germline loops: CDR1 MDHEN, CDR2 SYDVKM. The CDR3 covers 16 residues. The CDR3 DNA is TGTGCCAGCAGTTTTAACAGCCAGATCTCTGGAAACACCATATATTTT. It encodes CASSFNSQISGNTIYF.

In its sample, this clone was seen a few times. The chain uses TRBV6-1 and TRBJ2-7; 7 bases line up with TRBD2. The germline V gene has CDR1 MNHNS and CDR2 SASEGT. CDR3 length: 13 amino acids. V lost 7 bases, J lost 2 bases, and 5 bases stayed unmatched. The DNA for the CDR3 is TGTGCCAGCACCCTTGGACTAGCCTACGAGCAGTACTTC. Its translation: CASTLGLAYEQYF.

This clone was detected only a few times. This chain joins TRBV2 and TRBJ2-1; 7 bases agree with TRBD1. The CDR3 extends over 13 amino acids. The germline V gene has CDR1 SNHLY and CDR2 FYNNEI. V lost 6 bases to trimming and J lost 8 bases; unmatched junction nucleotides: 7. The CDR3 region has the DNA TGTGCCAGCAGGATACAGGGGTTTGATGAGCAGTTCTTC. This translates into CASRIQGFDEQFF.

The chain recombines TRBV7-2 with TRBJ1-5, with TRBD1 matching over 9 bases. V lost 2 bases, J lost 6 bases, and 8 bases stayed unmatched. The CDR3 has 16 residues. Germline lookup yields CDR1 SGHTA and CDR2 FQGNSA. CDR3 in amino acids: CASSLMGGGQGQPQHF. DNA of the CDR3: TGTGCCAGCAGCTTAATGGGTGGGGGACAGGGTCAGCCCCAGCATTTT.

The table lists this clone with a few counts. The chain carries TRBV4-3 and TRBJ2-7; maybe TRBD2 (5 bases). The CDR3 runs to 15 residues. CDR1 LGHNA and CDR2 YSLEER come from the germline V gene. V lost 1 base and J 0 bases, leaving 10 bases between the germline ends. This chain's CDR3 is CASSQVSGSSYEQYF. CDR3 DNA: TGCGCCAGCAGCCAAGTGTCGGGGAGCTCCTACGAGCAGTACTTC.

There are many counts of this clone. The chain recombines TRBV19 with TRBJ1-1; 7 bases are a match to TRBD1. Germline loops: CDR1 LNHDA, CDR2 SQIVND (reference sequence). After removal of 8 bases from V and 3 bases from J, the junction contained 3 bases not matched to a gene. The CDR3 spans 12 residues. The CDR3 nucleotides read TGTGCCAGTCGGGACAGCTACACTGAAGCTTTCTTT. This gives the protein CASRDSYTEAFF.

The chain joins TRBV7-2 to TRBJ1-4; D not certain. The ends were cut back, 1 base at V and 5 bases at J, with 5 bases in the middle. The CDR3 sequence is 13 residues long. Germline-derived CDR1 and CDR2 are SGHTA and FQGNSA. The CDR3 region is CASSLGQNEKLFF. DNA for the CDR3: TGTGCCAGCAGCTTAGGGCAGAATGAAAAACTGTTTTTT.

This clone was picked up a small number of times. The chain has TRBV2 and TRBJ2-3, with D maybe TRBD1 (5 bases). V was trimmed by 3 bases and J by 5 bases, leaving 15 bases between them. Germline V gene data show CDR1 as SNHLY and CDR2 as FYNNEI. This CDR3 is built from 15 residues. Here the CDR3 DNA reads TGTGCCAGCAGTGAGCAGGGTGGAGTGCTAGATACGCAGTATTTT. Translated, it gives CASSEQGGVLDTQYF.